This T cell receptor beta chain was recovered during a study of cytomegalovirus exposure and HLA in healthy donors. The wider study: Previous work identified roughly 110 million unique TCR beta sequences from around 180 million T cells. The study's findings and limits: Relative to the approximately 700-donor mean, N-insertions were reportedly fewer in an Asian-associated ancestry cluster in a later analysis. Researchers reportedly found TCR beta sequences accurately predicted most subjects' HLA-A and HLA-B alleles. Analyzed later, most CMV-associated TCR beta chains appeared HLA-restricted.

With 60 Vbeta and 13 Jbeta primers, the PCR was carried out. TCRdb's copy holds only in-frame clones and misses some; the assay was immunoSEQ multiplex PCR. The profile shows 150,000 or so clones, over 60% of them singletons. With regard to this clone: What it recognizes is unknown.

Deletions cut 0 bases from V and 5 bases from J, with 9 bases between. The CDR3 covers 14 residues. Per the germline V gene, CDR1 is SGHNT and CDR2 is YYREEE (reference sequence). The chain couples TRBV5-4 to TRBJ1-5; possibly TRBD1 for D (6 bases). The receptor's source is a woman in her thirties in good health and CMV-seropositive. The sequencing sample was made of PBMCs. CDR3 sequence reads: CASSLGGQDQPQHF. The CDR3 nucleotides are TGTGCCAGCAGCTTGGGGGGGCAGGATCAGCCCCAGCATTTT.